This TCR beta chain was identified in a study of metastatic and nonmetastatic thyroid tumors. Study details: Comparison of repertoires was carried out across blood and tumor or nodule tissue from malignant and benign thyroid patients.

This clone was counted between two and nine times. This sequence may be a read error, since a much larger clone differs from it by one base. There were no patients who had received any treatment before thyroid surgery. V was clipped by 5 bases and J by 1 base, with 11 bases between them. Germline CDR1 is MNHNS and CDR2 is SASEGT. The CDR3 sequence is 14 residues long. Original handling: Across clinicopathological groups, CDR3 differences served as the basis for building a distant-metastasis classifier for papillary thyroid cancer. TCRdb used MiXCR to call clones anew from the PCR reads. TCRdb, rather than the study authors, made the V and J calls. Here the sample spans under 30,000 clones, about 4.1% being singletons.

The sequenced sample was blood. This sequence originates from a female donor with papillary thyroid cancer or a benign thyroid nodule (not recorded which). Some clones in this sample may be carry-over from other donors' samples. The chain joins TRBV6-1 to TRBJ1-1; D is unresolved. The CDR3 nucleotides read TGTGCCAGCAGTCATGCGCGCGGGAACACTGAAGCTTTCTTT. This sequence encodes CASSHARGNTEAFF.